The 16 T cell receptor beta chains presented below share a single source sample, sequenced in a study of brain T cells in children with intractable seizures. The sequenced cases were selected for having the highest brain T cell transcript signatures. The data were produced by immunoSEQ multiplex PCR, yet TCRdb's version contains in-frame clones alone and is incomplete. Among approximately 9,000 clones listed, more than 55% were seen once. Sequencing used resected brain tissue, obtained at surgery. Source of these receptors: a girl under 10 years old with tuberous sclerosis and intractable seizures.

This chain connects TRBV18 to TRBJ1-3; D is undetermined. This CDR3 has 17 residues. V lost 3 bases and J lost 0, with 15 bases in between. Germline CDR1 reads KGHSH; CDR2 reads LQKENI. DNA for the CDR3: TGTGCCAGCTCACCTCTTAGCGGCCCCCTCTCTGGAAACACCATATATTTT. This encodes CASSPLSGPLSGNTIYF.

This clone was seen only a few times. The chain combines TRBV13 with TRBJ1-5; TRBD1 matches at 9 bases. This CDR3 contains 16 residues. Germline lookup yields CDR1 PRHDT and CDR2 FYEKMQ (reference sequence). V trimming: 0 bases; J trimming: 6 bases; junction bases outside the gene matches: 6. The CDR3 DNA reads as TGTGCCAGCAGCTTAGGCTACAGGGGGCGCGGTCAGCCCCAGCATTTT. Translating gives CASSLGYRGRGQPQHF.

CDR3 coding DNA: TGTGCCAGCAGCCTGACTAGCGGGGGGGCCAACGAGCAGTACGTC. This encodes CASSLTSGGANEQYV. The chain couples TRBV12-1 to TRBJ2-7; the table names TRBD2, a call not compared with the DNA. TRBV12-1 is labeled a pseudogene. This CDR3 has 15 residues.

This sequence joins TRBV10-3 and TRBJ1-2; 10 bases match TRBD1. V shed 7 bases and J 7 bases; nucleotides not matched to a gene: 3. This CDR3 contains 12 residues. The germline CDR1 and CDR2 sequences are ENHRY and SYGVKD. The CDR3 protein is CAITGTGVGYTF. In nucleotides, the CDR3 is TGTGCCATCACCGGGACAGGGGTTGGCTACACCTTC.

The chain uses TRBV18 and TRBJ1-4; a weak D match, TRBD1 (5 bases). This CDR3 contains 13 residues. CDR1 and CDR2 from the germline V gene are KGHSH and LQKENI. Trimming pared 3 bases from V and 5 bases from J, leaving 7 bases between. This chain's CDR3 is CASSPRGNEKLFF. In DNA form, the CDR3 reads TGTGCCAGCTCACCGCGGGGGAATGAAAAACTGTTTTTT. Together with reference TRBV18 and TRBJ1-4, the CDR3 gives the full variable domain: NAGVMQNPRHLVRRRGQEARLRCSPMKGHSHVYWYRQLPEEGLKFMVYLQKENIIDESGMPKERFSAEFPKEGPSILRIQQVVRGDSAAYFCASSPRGNEKLFFGSGTQLSVL.

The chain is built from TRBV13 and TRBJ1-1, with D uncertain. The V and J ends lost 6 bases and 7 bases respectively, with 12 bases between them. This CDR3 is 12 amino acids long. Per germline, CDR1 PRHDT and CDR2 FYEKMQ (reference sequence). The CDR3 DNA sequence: TGTGCCAGCAGTCCCAATACACATGAAGCTTTCTTT. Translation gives CASSPNTHEAFF.

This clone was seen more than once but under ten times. CDR3 amino acids: CSVFHRGNEQFF. DNA for the CDR3: TGCAGCGTATTTCACAGGGGCAATGAGCAGTTCTTC. The chain employs TRBV29-1 and TRBJ2-1; 7 nucleotides align to TRBD1. Looked up from germline, CDR1 is SQVTM and CDR2 is ANQGSEA. This CDR3 spans 12 amino acids. The V gene end was trimmed by 6 bases and the J gene end by 6 bases; junction bases not matched to a gene: 5.

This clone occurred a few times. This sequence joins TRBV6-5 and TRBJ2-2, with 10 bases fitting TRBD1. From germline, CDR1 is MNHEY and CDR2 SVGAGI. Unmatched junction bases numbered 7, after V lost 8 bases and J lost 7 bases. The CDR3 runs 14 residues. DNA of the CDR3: TGTGCCAGCCAGAAGACAGGGGGCTTCGGGGAGCTGTTTTTT. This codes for CASQKTGGFGELFF.

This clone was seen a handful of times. In nucleotides, the CDR3 is TGTGCCAGCTCACTGACAGGGGGTGATCAGCCCCAGCATTTT. It translates to CASSLTGGDQPQHF. V usage is TRBV18 and J usage is TRBJ1-5; TRBD1 agrees at 9 bases. The V gene end was trimmed by 4 bases and the J gene end by 5 bases; junction bases not matched to a gene: 3. Germline CDR1 and CDR2: KGHSH and LQKENI. The CDR3 runs 14 residues.

CDR3 protein: CASSFRGTSDEQFF. The CDR3, as DNA: TGTGCCAGCAGCTTCCGGGGCACTTCGGATGAGCAGTTCTTC. The chain is built from TRBV7-9 and TRBJ2-1; D is perhaps TRBD1 or TRBD2 (5 bases each). Trimming pared 3 bases from V and 8 bases from J, leaving 14 bases between. The CDR3 has 14 amino acids. CDR1 is SEHNR, CDR2 FQNEAQ, per germline (reference sequence).

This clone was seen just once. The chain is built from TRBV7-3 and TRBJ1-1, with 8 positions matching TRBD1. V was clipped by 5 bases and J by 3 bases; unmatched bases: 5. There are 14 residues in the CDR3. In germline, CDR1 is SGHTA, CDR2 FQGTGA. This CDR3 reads CASSIGQGHTEAFF. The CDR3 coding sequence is TGTGCCAGCAGCATTGGACAGGGTCACACTGAAGCTTTCTTT.

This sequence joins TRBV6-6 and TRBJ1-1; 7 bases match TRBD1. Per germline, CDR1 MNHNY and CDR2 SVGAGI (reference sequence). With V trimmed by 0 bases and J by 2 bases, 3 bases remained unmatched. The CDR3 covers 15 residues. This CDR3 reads CASSYSTGRNTEAFF. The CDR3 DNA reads TGTGCCAGCAGTTACTCGACAGGGCGAAACACTGAAGCTTTCTTT.

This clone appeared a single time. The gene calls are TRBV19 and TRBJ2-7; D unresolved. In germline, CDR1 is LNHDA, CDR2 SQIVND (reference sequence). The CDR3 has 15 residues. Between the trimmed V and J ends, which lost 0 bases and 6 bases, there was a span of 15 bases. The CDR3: CASSIDFGPRREQYF. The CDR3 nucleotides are TGTGCCAGTAGTATAGATTTCGGACCGCGACGCGAGCAGTACTTC. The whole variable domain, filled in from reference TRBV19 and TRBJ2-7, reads DGGITQSPKYLFRKEGQNVTLSCEQNLNHDAMYWYRQDPGQGLRLIYYSQIVNDFQKGDIAEGYSVSREKKESFPLTVTSAQKNPTAFYLCASSIDFGPRREQYFGPGTRLTVT.

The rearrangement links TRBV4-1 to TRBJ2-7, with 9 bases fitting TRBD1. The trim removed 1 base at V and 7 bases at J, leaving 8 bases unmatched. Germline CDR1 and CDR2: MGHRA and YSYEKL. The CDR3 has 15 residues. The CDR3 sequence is CASSQVGQGPEEQYV. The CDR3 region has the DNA TGCGCCAGCAGCCAAGTTGGACAGGGGCCGGAAGAGCAGTACGTC.

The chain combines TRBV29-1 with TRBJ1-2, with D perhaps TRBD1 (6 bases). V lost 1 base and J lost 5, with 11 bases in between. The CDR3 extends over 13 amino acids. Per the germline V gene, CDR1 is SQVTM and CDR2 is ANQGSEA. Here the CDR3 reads CSVEGDKSYGYTF. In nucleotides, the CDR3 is TGCAGCGTTGAAGGGGACAAGTCATATGGCTACACCTTC.

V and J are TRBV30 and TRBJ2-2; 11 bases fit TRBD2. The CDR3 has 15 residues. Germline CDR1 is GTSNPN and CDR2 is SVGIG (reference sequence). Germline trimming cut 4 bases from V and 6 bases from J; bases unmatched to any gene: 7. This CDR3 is CAWTGLAGGAGELFF. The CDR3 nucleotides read TGTGCCTGGACGGGGCTAGCGGGGGGAGCCGGGGAGCTGTTTTTT.